The clone carrying this T cell receptor beta chain was found a few times. This sample stems from a study of blood T cell repertoires in COVID-19. Germline V gene data show CDR1 as MNHEY and CDR2 as SMNVEV (reference sequence). This CDR3 is 12 amino acids long. Deletions cut 8 bases from V and 9 bases from J, with 11 bases between. The data were produced by immunoSEQ multiplex PCR, yet TCRdb's version contains in-frame clones alone and is incomplete. The sample lists some 100,000 clones; approximately 74% were seen once. The sample comprised peripheral blood. The TCR was taken from a man in his 70s with COVID-19, enrolled during active disease. The rearrangement links TRBV27 to TRBJ1-6; no clear D. CDR3 DNA: TGTGCCAGCGGTATGAGGGTTTCACCCCTCCACTTT. Its translation is CASGMRVSPLHF.